Below, 30 T cell receptor beta chains from the same sample are listed, as sequenced in a study of cytomegalovirus exposure and HLA in healthy donors. The study ran its PCR with 60 Vbeta and 13 Jbeta primers. Assay: immunoSEQ multiplex PCR; the TCRdb copy retains only in-frame clones and omits some. Altogether about 76,000 clones are present, about 78% being singletons, with the ten largest covering 7.5% to 10%. Material: PBMCs. The receptors here all came from a woman aged 40-49 years in good health and CMV-seropositive.

The rearrangement links TRBV5-6 to TRBJ1-2; perhaps TRBD1 as D (5 bases). The CDR3 runs 14 residues. With 2 bases removed from V and 5 bases from J, the gap between germline ends came to 13 bases. The germline CDR1 and CDR2 sequences are SGHDT and YYEEEE. CDR3 residues: CASSFGGNLYGYTF. In DNA, the CDR3 is TGTGCCAGCAGCTTCGGGGGAAACTTGTATGGCTACACCTTC.

This clone turned up a few times. The chain links TRBV7-9 to TRBJ1-5; 10 bases fit TRBD1. Germline V gives CDR1 SEHNR, CDR2 FQNEAQ (reference sequence). Losses at the gene ends were 3 bases for V and 4 bases for J; bases not matched to a gene: 6. This CDR3 comprises 16 residues. The CDR3 sequence: CASSFGDRGGNQPQHF. CDR3 DNA sequence: TGTGCCAGCAGCTTTGGGGACAGGGGAGGTAATCAGCCCCAGCATTTT.

This chain uses TRBV11-2 with TRBJ2-7; TRBD1 aligns across 12 bases. The CDR3 contains 15 residues. V lost 5 bases, J lost 5 bases, and 7 bases stayed unmatched. CDR1 is SGHAT, CDR2 FQNNGV, per germline. The CDR3 loop is CASSLPWDRGHEQYF. In DNA form, the CDR3 reads TGTGCCAGCAGCCTACCCTGGGACAGGGGGCACGAGCAGTACTTC.

The chain combines TRBV5-6 with TRBJ2-2; possibly TRBD2 for D (6 bases). Germline loops: CDR1 SGHDT, CDR2 YYEEEE. The V end lost 0 bases, the J end lost 5 bases, and 8 bases lay between the germline ends. The CDR3 spans 14 residues. CDR3 sequence: CASSLGGGTGELFF. DNA for the CDR3: TGTGCCAGCAGCTTGGGGGGAGGTACCGGGGAGCTGTTTTTT.

V usage is TRBV5-4 and J usage is TRBJ1-2; weak D call: TRBD1 (5 bases). The V end was cut by 5 bases, the J end by 4 bases, with 18 bases between. There are 15 residues in the CDR3. Germline CDR1 SGHNT, CDR2 YYREEE (reference sequence). This CDR3 reads CASSFMARRGYGYTF. Here the CDR3 DNA reads TGTGCCAGCAGTTTCATGGCCCGGAGGGGCTATGGCTACACCTTC.

The chain carries TRBV5-1 and TRBJ2-5, with TRBD1 matching 10 bases. Looked up from germline, CDR1 is SGHRS and CDR2 is YFSETQ. The CDR3 loop spans 14 amino acids. With V trimmed by 4 bases and J by 3 bases, 3 bases remained unmatched. The CDR3: CASSHGTGEETQYF. The CDR3 DNA follows: TGCGCCAGCAGCCATGGGACAGGGGAAGAGACCCAGTACTTC. The entire variable domain, with the rest obtained from reference TRBV5-1 and TRBJ2-5, is as follows: KAGVTQTPRYLIKTRGQQVTLSCSPISGHRSVSWYQQTPGQGLQFLFEYFSETQRNKGNFPGRFSGRQFSNSRSEMNVSTLELGDSALYLCASSHGTGEETQYFGPGTRLLVL.

In this sample, this clone turned up a few times. This sequence joins TRBV6-1 and TRBJ1-6; the D is unclear. The V end lost 0 bases, the J end lost 0 bases, and 3 bases lay between the germline ends. CDR3 length equals 15 residues. The germline gives CDR1 MNHNS, CDR2 SASEGT. CDR3 sequence: CASSEASSYNSPLHF. CDR3 bases: TGTGCCAGCAGTGAAGCCAGCTCCTATAATTCACCCCTCCACTTT.

This rearrangement joins TRBV4-1 to TRBJ1-6, with D unclear. The CDR3 has 13 residues. CDR1 and CDR2 (germline): MGHRA, YSYEKL. V lost 2 bases and J 9 bases, leaving 8 bases between the germline ends. CDR3 sequence reads: CASSQRSASPLHF. The CDR3 coding sequence is TGCGCCAGCAGCCAACGTAGCGCTTCACCCCTCCACTTT.

V and J are TRBV5-3 and TRBJ2-7; 12 bases are shared with TRBD1. TRBV5-3 is an ORF; its function is uncertain. The CDR3 has 15 residues. J was trimmed by 7 bases and V by 5 bases; bases with no gene match: 10. In DNA, the CDR3 is TGTGCCAGAAGGGTTGCGGGACAGGGGGCTGGGGAGCAGTACTTC. This codes for CARRVAGQGAGEQYF.

The chain uses TRBV5-1 and TRBJ2-3; possibly TRBD2 for D (7 bases). The CDR3 length is 16 residues. V was cut by 0 bases and J by 1 base, with 12 bases left in between. Germline CDR1 is SGHRS and CDR2 is YFSETQ. CDR3 sequence: CASSLVIGGRTDTQYF. CDR3 DNA: TGCGCCAGCAGCTTGGTTATCGGGGGGCGCACAGATACGCAGTATTTT.

The chain combines TRBV2 with TRBJ1-6, with 7 bases aligning to TRBD1. This CDR3 region has 15 residues. In germline, CDR1 is SNHLY, CDR2 FYNNEI. After removal of 5 bases from V and 10 bases from J, the junction contained 11 bases not matched to a gene. CDR3 DNA: TGTGCCAGCAGTTCTCGACAGGGATTAATCTCACCCCTCCACTTT. This codes for CASSSRQGLISPLHF.

The chain combines TRBV10-3 with TRBJ2-1, with 12 bases aligning to TRBD2. Germline CDR1 reads ENHRY; CDR2 reads SYGVKD. This CDR3 is built from 17 residues. The J segment lost 8 bases and the V segment lost 7 bases, leaving 15 bases of the junction unmatched. The CDR3 region is CAITVTSGGRTVHEQFF. CDR3 in DNA: TGTGCCATCACCGTTACTAGCGGGGGGCGAACGGTGCATGAGCAGTTCTTC.

This chain links TRBV15 with TRBJ1-4; 9 bases line up with TRBD1. Germline CDR1 LNHNV, CDR2 YYDKDF (reference sequence). V lost 2 bases to trimming and J lost 8 bases; unmatched junction nucleotides: 6. CDR3 length equals 15 residues. The CDR3 spells CATSRSTGGDEKLFF. In DNA, the CDR3 is TGTGCCACCAGCAGATCGACAGGGGGGGACGAAAAACTGTTTTTT.

V usage is TRBV6-5 and J usage is TRBJ2-3, with TRBD2 matching over 14 bases. Germline loops: CDR1 MNHEY, CDR2 SVGAGI. This CDR3 has 15 residues. The V and J ends lost 7 bases and 4 bases, in that order; junction bases with no gene match: 4. In nucleotides, the CDR3 is TGTGCCAGCACTCCGACTAGCGGGGGGGCAGATACGCAGTATTTT. The encoded protein is CASTPTSGGADTQYF.

This chain links TRBV18 with TRBJ2-7; possible D gene TRBD2, 7 bases. The CDR3 has 14 residues. V dropped 2 bases and J dropped 4 bases, with 12 bases sitting between them. Germline lookup yields CDR1 KGHSH and CDR2 LQKENI. The CDR3 DNA sequence: TGTGCCAGCTCACCAGCGGGGGCGGAGTACGAGCAGTACTTC. It is translated as CASSPAGAEYEQYF.

This chain joins TRBV4-1 and TRBJ2-5, with D possibly being TRBD1 (6 bases). Trimming took off 1 base at V and 3 bases at J, with 15 bases between the two ends. CDR1 is MGHRA and CDR2 is YSYEKL in the germline V gene. The CDR3 length is 16 residues. For the CDR3, the DNA is TGCGCCAGCAGCCAAGTCCTCAAGGGGGTGGAAGAGACCCAGTACTTC. Its translation is CASSQVLKGVEETQYF.

This clone was recorded once. The chain uses TRBV7-9 and TRBJ1-5; 8 bases match TRBD1. CDR3 size: 14 residues. Germline V gene lookup returns CDR1 SEHNR and CDR2 FQNEAQ (reference sequence). The V and J ends lost 2 bases and 6 bases, in that order; junction bases with no gene match: 3. The CDR3 sequence is CASSLPGGGQPQHF. CDR3 bases: TGTGCCAGCAGCTTACCAGGGGGCGGTCAGCCCCAGCATTTT.

The V gene is TRBV6-1, the J gene TRBJ1-4; D remains ambiguous. This CDR3 region has 11 residues. Germline lookup yields CDR1 MNHNS and CDR2 SASEGT. The ends were cut back, 3 bases at V and 7 bases at J, with 3 bases in the middle. This chain's CDR3 is CASSDGEKLFF. CDR3 nucleotide sequence: TGTGCCAGCAGTGACGGTGAAAAACTGTTTTTT.

This chain uses TRBV5-1 with TRBJ2-3; 9 nucleotides match TRBD2. This CDR3 comprises 17 residues. V lost 0 bases and J lost 0; bases outside the gene matches: 5. Germline-derived CDR1 and CDR2 are SGHRS and YFSETQ. Here the CDR3 DNA reads TGCGCCAGCAGCTTGGGCGGGGGGGATACTAGCACAGATACGCAGTATTTT. It yields the protein CASSLGGGDTSTDTQYF. Full variable domain (missing parts from reference TRBV5-1 and TRBJ2-3): KAGVTQTPRYLIKTRGQQVTLSCSPISGHRSVSWYQQTPGQGLQFLFEYFSETQRNKGNFPGRFSGRQFSNSRSEMNVSTLELGDSALYLCASSLGGGDTSTDTQYFGPGTRLTVL.

V is TRBV25-1 and J is TRBJ1-6, with unresolved D. V lost 2 bases and J 5 bases, leaving 10 bases between the germline ends. The CDR3 covers 15 residues. Germline CDR1 and CDR2: MGHDK and SYGVNS. As DNA, the CDR3 is TGTGCCAGCAGTGAAAGCGGGTGGAATAATTCACCCCTCCACTTT. As protein: CASSESGWNNSPLHF.

Only one count was recorded for this clone. In nucleotides, the CDR3 is TGTGCCAGCAGCTCAGGACAGGGGACGGAGACCCAGTACTTC. Translated, it gives CASSSGQGTETQYF. The rearrangement uses TRBV7-7 and TRBJ2-5; 9 positions agree with TRBD1. The CDR3 contains 14 residues. In germline, CDR1 is SSHAT, CDR2 FNYEAQ (reference sequence). V dropped 4 bases and J dropped 5; count of bases not matched to a gene: 5.

V and J are TRBV15 and TRBJ1-6; D might be TRBD1 (6 bases). Germline-derived CDR1 and CDR2 are LNHNV and YYDKDF (reference sequence). The length of the CDR3 is 14 residues. The V gene lost 1 base and the J gene lost 9 bases, with 10 bases spanning the gap. CDR3 sequence: CATSRGGGASPLHF. The DNA of the CDR3 is TGTGCCACCAGCAGAGGCGGGGGGGCTTCACCCCTCCACTTT. The whole variable domain, remainder taken from reference TRBV15 and TRBJ1-6, is DAMVIQNPRYQVTQFGKPVTLSCSQTLNHNVMYWYQQKSSQAPKLLFHYYDKDFNNEADTPDNFQSRRPNTSFCFLDIRSPGLGDTAMYLCATSRGGGASPLHFGNGTRLTVT.

This clone was counted only a few times. The gene calls are TRBV19 and TRBJ1-4; the D gene is possibly TRBD1 (5 bases). CDR3 length: 16 residues. The germline V gene encodes CDR1 LNHDA and CDR2 SQIVND (reference sequence). The V gene lost 5 bases and the J gene lost 0 bases, with 13 bases spanning the gap. The CDR3 coding sequence is TGTGCCAGTAGTCTCACCGACAGTGCAACTAATGAAAAACTGTTTTTT. Protein: CASSLTDSATNEKLFF.

The chain uses TRBV11-2 and TRBJ2-3; D not resolved. Trimming left V 1 base short and J 6 bases short, with 8 bases between. The germline gives CDR1 SGHAT, CDR2 FQNNGV. The CDR3 contains 13 residues. CDR3 sequence: CASSLAAWDTQYF. CDR3 in DNA: TGTGCCAGCAGCTTAGCCGCGTGGGATACGCAGTATTTT.

The gene calls are TRBV2 and TRBJ2-5, with 9 nucleotides matching TRBD1. The V segment lost 3 bases and the J segment 5 bases; nucleotides outside the gene matches: 4. The CDR3 covers 14 residues. Germline assignment: CDR1 SNHLY and CDR2 FYNNEI. Written as DNA, the CDR3 is TGTGCCAGCAGTGACTGGGACAGGGTCGAGACCCAGTACTTC. It specifies CASSDWDRVETQYF.

This chain connects TRBV19 to TRBJ1-6, with D uncertain. The CDR3 runs 19 residues. V lost 3 bases and J lost 0, with 18 bases in between. Germline V lookup: CDR1 LNHDA, CDR2 SQIVND (reference sequence). CDR3 protein: CASSIGGVLRSSYNSPLHF. CDR3 sequence (DNA): TGTGCCAGTAGTATTGGAGGTGTCCTCCGAAGCTCCTATAATTCACCCCTCCACTTT.

This chain connects TRBV6-4 to TRBJ2-1; the D gene is possibly TRBD2 (6 bases). Germline V CDR1 and CDR2: MRHNA, SNTAGT. V was pared by 0 bases and J by 7 bases, with 13 bases between. The CDR3 length is 15 residues. The CDR3 sequence is CASSDSGGLWNEQFF. DNA of the CDR3: TGTGCCAGCAGTGACTCTGGAGGGCTCTGGAATGAGCAGTTCTTC.

In its sample, this clone was seen once. This chain connects TRBV25-1 to TRBJ2-5, with 8 nucleotides matching TRBD2. Germline CDR1 and CDR2: MGHDK and SYGVNS. The CDR3 runs to 17 residues. The junction had 9 bases not matched to a gene; V was cut back by 3 bases and J by 0 bases. CDR3 loop: CASSDYGAGAYQETQYF. The CDR3 bases are TGTGCCAGCAGTGATTATGGAGCGGGAGCGTACCAAGAGACCCAGTACTTC.

The chain employs TRBV9 and TRBJ2-3; D gene ambiguous. The CDR3 totals 12 residues. V lost 0 bases, J lost 6 bases, and 5 bases lay in between. Germline assignment: CDR1 SGDLS and CDR2 YYNGEE. The CDR3 region has the DNA TGTGCCAGCAGCGTAGATTCGGATACGCAGTATTTT. Protein: CASSVDSDTQYF.

J is TRBJ1-1 and V is TRBV18; TRBD1 might be the D (6 bases). Germline CDR1 and CDR2: KGHSH and LQKENI. The V gene lost 2 bases and the J gene lost 4 bases, with 11 bases spanning the gap. The CDR3 is made up of 14 amino acids. The CDR3: CASSPGRRGTEAFF. DNA for the CDR3: TGTGCCAGCTCACCAGGTCGCAGGGGCACTGAAGCTTTCTTT.